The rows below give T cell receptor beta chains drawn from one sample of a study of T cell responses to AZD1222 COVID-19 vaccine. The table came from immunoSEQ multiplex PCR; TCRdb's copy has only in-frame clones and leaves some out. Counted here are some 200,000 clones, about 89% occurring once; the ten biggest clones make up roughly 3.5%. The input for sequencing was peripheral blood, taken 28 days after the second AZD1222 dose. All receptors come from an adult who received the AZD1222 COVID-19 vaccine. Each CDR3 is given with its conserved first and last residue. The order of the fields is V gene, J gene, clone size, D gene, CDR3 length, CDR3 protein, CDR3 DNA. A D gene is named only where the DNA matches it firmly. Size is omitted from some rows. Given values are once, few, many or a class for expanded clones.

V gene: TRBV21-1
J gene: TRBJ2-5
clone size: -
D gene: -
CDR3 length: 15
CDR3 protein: CASSGILEYQETQYF
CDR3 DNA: TGTGCCAGCAGCGGCATACTGGAGTACCAAGAGACCCAGTACTTC

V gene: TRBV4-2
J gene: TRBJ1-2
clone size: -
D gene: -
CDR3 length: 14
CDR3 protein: CASSQDSSREGYTF
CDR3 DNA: TGTGCCAGCAGCCAAGATTCCAGCAGGGAGGGCTACACCTTC

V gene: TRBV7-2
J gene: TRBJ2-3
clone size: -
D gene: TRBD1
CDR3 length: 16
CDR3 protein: CASSLAPGQGVDTQYF
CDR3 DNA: TGTGCCAGCAGCTTAGCTCCGGGACAGGGAGTGGATACGCAGTATTTT

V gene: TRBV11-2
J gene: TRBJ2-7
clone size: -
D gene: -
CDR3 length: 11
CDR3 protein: CASSRNYEQYF
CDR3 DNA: TGTGCCAGCAGCAGAAACTACGAGCAGTACTTC

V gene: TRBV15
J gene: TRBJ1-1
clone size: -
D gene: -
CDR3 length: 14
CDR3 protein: CATSGETANTEAFF
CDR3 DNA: TGTGCCACCAGCGGGGAAACAGCGAACACTGAAGCTTTCTTT

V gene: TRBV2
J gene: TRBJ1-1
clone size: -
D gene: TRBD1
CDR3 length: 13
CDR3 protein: CASGTAMNTEAFF
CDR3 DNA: TGTGCCAGCGGGACAGCTATGAACACTGAAGCTTTCTTT

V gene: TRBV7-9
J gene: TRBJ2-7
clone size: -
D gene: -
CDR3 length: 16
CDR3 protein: CASSLEGSRSHYEQYF
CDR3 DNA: TGTGCCAGCAGCTTAGAGGGGAGCCGTTCCCACTACGAGCAGTACTTC

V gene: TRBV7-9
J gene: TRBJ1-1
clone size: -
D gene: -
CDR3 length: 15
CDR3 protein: CASSLNWRQNTEAFF
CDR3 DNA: TGTGCCAGCAGCCTAAATTGGCGGCAGAACACTGAAGCTTTCTTT

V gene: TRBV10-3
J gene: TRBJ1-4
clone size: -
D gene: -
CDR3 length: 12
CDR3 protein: CAIRGPNEKLFF
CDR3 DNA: TGTGCCATCCGGGGCCCTAATGAAAAACTGTTTTTT

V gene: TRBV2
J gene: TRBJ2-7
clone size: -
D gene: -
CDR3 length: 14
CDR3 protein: CASNIRGSLDEQYF
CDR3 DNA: TGTGCCAGCAATATCAGGGGATCCCTCGACGAGCAGTACTTC

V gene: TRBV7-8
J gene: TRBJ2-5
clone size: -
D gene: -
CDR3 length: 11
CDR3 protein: CASSVQRPLYF
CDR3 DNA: TGTGCCAGCAGCGTCCAGCGCCCTCTCTACTTC

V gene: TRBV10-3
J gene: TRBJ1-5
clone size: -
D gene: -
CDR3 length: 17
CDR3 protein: CAISDFLWSDSNQPQHF
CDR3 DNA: TGTGCCATCAGTGATTTCTTATGGTCCGATAGCAATCAGCCCCAGCATTTT

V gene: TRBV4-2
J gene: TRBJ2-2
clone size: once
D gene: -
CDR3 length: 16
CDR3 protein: CASSQVRWGKTGELFF
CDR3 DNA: TGTGCCAGCAGCCAAGTTCGATGGGGAAAAACCGGGGAGCTGTTTTTT

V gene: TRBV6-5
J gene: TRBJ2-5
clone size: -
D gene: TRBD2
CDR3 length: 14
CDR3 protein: CASTQTSVWETQYF
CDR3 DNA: TGTGCCAGCACCCAGACTAGCGTCTGGGAGACCCAGTACTTC

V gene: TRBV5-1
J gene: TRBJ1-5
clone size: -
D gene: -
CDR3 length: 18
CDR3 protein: CASSLADRGLYSNQPQHF
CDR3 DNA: TGCGCCAGCAGCTTGGCCGATAGGGGGTTGTATAGCAATCAGCCCCAGCATTTT

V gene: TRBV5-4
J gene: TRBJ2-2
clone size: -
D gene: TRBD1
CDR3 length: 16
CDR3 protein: CASRPTGGGGTGELFF
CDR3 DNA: TGTGCCAGCAGGCCTACAGGGGGCGGCGGGACCGGGGAGCTGTTTTTT

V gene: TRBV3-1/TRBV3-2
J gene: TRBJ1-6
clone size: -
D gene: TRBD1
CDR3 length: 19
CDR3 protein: CASSQQGQGASTYNSPLHF
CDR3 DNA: TGTGCCAGCAGTCAACAGGGACAGGGGGCCAGCACCTATAATTCACCCCTCCACTTT

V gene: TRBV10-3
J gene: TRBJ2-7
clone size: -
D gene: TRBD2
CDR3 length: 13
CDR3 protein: CAIWWEGSYEQYF
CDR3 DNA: TGTGCCATCTGGTGGGAGGGCTCCTACGAGCAGTACTTC

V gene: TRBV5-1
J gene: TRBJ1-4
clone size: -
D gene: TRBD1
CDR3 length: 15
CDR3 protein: CASSSMGQGSEKLFF
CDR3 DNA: TGCGCCAGCAGCTCCATGGGACAGGGTTCGGAAAAACTGTTTTTT

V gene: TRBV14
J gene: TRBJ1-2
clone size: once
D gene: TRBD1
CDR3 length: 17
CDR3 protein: CASSQLQGQVVNYGYTF
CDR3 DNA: TGTGCCAGCAGCCAACTCCAGGGACAGGTCGTTAACTATGGCTACACCTTC

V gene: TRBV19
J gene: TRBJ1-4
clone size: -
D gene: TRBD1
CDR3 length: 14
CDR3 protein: CASSVGQGNEKLFF
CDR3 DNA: TGTGCCAGTAGTGTGGGACAGGGGAATGAAAAACTGTTTTTT

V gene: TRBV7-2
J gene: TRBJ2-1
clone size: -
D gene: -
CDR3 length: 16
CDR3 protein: CASRPRLGGSYNEQFF
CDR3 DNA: TGTGCCAGCAGGCCACGTCTGGGCGGCTCCTACAATGAGCAGTTCTTC

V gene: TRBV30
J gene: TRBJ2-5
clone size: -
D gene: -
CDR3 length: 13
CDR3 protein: CAWSGYSQETQYF
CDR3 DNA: TGTGCCTGGAGTGGATACTCCCAAGAGACCCAGTACTTC

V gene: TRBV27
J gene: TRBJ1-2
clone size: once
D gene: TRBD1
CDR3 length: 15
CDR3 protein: CASSPGQGSAGGYTF
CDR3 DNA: TGTGCCAGCAGTCCGGGACAGGGATCGGCGGGGGGCTACACCTTC

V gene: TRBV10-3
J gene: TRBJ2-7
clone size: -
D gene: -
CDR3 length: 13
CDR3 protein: CAISGVEGLEQYF
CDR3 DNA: TGTGCCATCAGTGGGGTAGAAGGCCTGGAGCAGTACTTC

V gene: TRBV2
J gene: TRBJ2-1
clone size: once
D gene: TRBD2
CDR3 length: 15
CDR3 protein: CASSDLAGIYNEQFF
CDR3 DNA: TGTGCCAGCAGTGATTTAGCGGGGATCTACAATGAGCAGTTCTTC

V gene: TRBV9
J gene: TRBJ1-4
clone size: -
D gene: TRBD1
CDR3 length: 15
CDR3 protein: CASSLQGGGGEKLFF
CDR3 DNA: TGTGCCAGCAGCCTCCAGGGGGGTGGAGGCGAAAAACTGTTTTTT

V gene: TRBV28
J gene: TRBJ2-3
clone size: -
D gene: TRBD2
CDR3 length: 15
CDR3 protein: CASGTSGLNTDTQYF
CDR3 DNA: TGTGCCAGCGGGACTAGCGGATTAAACACAGATACGCAGTATTTT

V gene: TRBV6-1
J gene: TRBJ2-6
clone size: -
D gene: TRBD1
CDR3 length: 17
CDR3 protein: CASSKGQGLSGANVLTF
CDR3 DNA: TGTGCCAGCAGTAAAGGACAGGGCTTGTCTGGGGCCAACGTCCTGACTTTC